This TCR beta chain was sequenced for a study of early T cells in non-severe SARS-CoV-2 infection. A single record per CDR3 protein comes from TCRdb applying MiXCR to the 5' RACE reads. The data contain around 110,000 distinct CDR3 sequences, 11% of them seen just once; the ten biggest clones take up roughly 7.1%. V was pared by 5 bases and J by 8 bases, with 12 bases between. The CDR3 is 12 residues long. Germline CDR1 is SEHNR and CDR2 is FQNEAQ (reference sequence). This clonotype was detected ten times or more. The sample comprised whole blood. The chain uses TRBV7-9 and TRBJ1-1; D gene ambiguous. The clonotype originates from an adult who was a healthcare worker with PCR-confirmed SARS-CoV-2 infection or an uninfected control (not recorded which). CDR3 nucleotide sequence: TGTGCCAGCAGCCAATGGGCAGCAGAAGCTTTCTTT. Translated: CASSQWAAEAFF.